These 31 T cell receptor beta chains came from one sample sequenced in a study of identical twins. Via MiXCR, TCRdb re-called the 5' RACE reads, giving one row per CDR3 protein. The table lists about 250,000 distinct CDR3 sequences, around 8.3% of them singletons. The same specimen was also included in a second study, on yellow fever vaccine responses in identical twins.

Sequenced material: CD8+ T cells sorted from blood. The receptors come from a young woman in good health.

This clonotype has just a few counts. The CDR3 DNA reads TGTGCCAGCAGCTTAGCACGTTTGACTAGCGGGAGCTACGAGCAGTACTTC. Its protein product is CASSLARLTSGSYEQYF. The chain combines TRBV7-2 with TRBJ2-7; 12 nucleotides match TRBD2. Germline trimming cut 0 bases from V and 3 bases from J; bases unmatched to any gene: 6. The V gene's germline CDR1 is SGHTA and CDR2 FQGNSA. CDR3 length: 17 amino acids.

The chain has TRBV2 and TRBJ1-1; no reliable D call. CDR1 SNHLY and CDR2 FYNNEI come from the germline V gene. Trimming shortened V by 3 bases and J by 5 bases, and 10 bases separated the two germline ends. The CDR3 consists of 13 residues. The CDR3 sequence: CASSEGPGTEAFF. In nucleotides, the CDR3 is TGTGCCAGCAGTGAGGGTCCGGGAACTGAAGCTTTCTTT.

This clonotype was found many times. The V call is TRBV5-6, the J call TRBJ2-7; D gene uncertain. Germline V gene lookup returns CDR1 SGHDT and CDR2 YYEEEE. The CDR3 runs 12 residues. Trimming pared 0 bases from V and 5 bases from J, leaving 6 bases between. The CDR3 nucleotides are TGTGCCAGCAGCTTGGGGAAGGACGAGCAGTACTTC. It translates to CASSLGKDEQYF.

The chain combines TRBV7-9 with TRBJ2-1; D is unresolved. Per the germline V gene, CDR1 is SEHNR and CDR2 is FQNEAQ (reference sequence). The length of the CDR3 is 13 residues. V gave up 4 bases and J gave up 10 bases, with 14 bases separating them. The CDR3 sequence: CASSYLGGEEQFF. The CDR3 bases are TGTGCCAGCAGCTACTTAGGTGGCGAGGAGCAGTTCTTC.

The V call is TRBV28, the J call TRBJ2-7; maybe TRBD1 (5 bases). Germline V CDR1 and CDR2: MDHEN, SYDVKM. V was clipped by 5 bases and J by 2 bases, with 13 bases between them. CDR3 size: 14 residues. The CDR3 DNA is TGTGCCAGCAGTACGACAGACAGAGCCTACGAGCAGTACTTC. It encodes CASSTTDRAYEQYF.

At least ten counts were recorded for this clonotype. The chain recombines TRBV29-1 with TRBJ1-3; D unclear. Per germline, CDR1 SQVTM and CDR2 ANQGSEA. With 2 bases removed from V and 4 bases from J, the gap between germline ends came to 9 bases. The CDR3 sequence is 13 residues long. CDR3 region: CSVEWERGNTIYF. In nucleotides, the CDR3 is TGCAGCGTTGAATGGGAAAGGGGAAACACCATATATTTT.

The table lists this clonotype with many counts. The CDR3: CASSLSSGSLGRNEQFF. The DNA of the CDR3 is TGCGCCAGCAGCTTGTCTAGCGGGAGCCTAGGTCGGAATGAGCAGTTCTTC. The chain joins TRBV5-1 to TRBJ2-1; TRBD2 agrees at 10 bases. J was trimmed by 7 bases and V by 1 base; bases with no gene match: 11. This CDR3 has 17 amino acids. CDR1 is SGHRS, CDR2 YFSETQ, per germline.

This rearrangement joins TRBV7-8 to TRBJ2-7; 11 positions match TRBD2. V was pared by 7 bases and J by 5 bases, with 16 bases of the junction left unmatched. CDR1 is SGHVS, CDR2 FQNEAQ, per germline. The CDR3 covers 17 residues. The CDR3 DNA follows: TGTGCCAGCACCGAATCCCCAACTAGCGGGAGTAGCGACGAGCAGTACTTC. Its protein product is CASTESPTSGSSDEQYF.

V gene TRBV2 combines with J gene TRBJ2-3, with 7 bases matching TRBD1. Trimming removed 4 bases from V and 0 bases from J; junction bases left unmatched: 10. The V gene's germline CDR1 is SNHLY and CDR2 FYNNEI. This CDR3 has 17 residues. The CDR3 sequence: CASSGSPGQISTDTQYF. The CDR3 DNA is TGTGCCAGCAGTGGGTCCCCGGGACAGATTAGCACAGATACGCAGTATTTT.

The chain is built from TRBV6-2 or TRBV6-3 and TRBJ2-3; 13 bases match TRBD2. Germline lookup yields CDR1 MNHEY and CDR2 SVGEGT. V lost 5 bases to trimming and J lost 6 bases; unmatched junction nucleotides: 11. The CDR3 spans 17 residues. The CDR3 bases are TGTGCCAGCAGTCCGGGGCGACTAGCGGGAGGTTCGGATACGCAGTATTTT. Amino acid sequence: CASSPGRLAGGSDTQYF.

This clonotype was recorded at least ten times. CDR3 bases: TGTGCCAGCAGTTTCGGAACTAACTACGAGCAGTACTTC. Translation gives CASSFGTNYEQYF. V gene TRBV12-3 or TRBV12-4 combines with J gene TRBJ2-7, with D unclear. The CDR3 is 13 residues long. V was pared by 3 bases and J by 3 bases, with 9 bases between.

This clonotype came up many times. The chain has TRBV4-3 and TRBJ2-1; 7 bases agree with TRBD2. CDR3 length: 18 amino acids. Germline V CDR1 and CDR2: LGHNA, YSLEER. With V trimmed by 1 base and J by 9 bases, 18 bases remained unmatched. CDR3 residues: CASSQVTREYQLVGEQFF. In nucleotides, the CDR3 is TGCGCCAGCAGCCAAGTAACGCGGGAGTACCAGCTCGTGGGTGAGCAGTTCTTC.

This clonotype was seen at least ten times. The chain combines TRBV4-3 with TRBJ2-1; the D call may be TRBD1 or TRBD2 (5 bases each). The CDR3 length is 14 residues. Trimming removed 0 bases from V and 6 bases from J, with 9 bases in between. Germline V gives CDR1 LGHNA, CDR2 YSLEER. Here the CDR3 reads CASSQDSGGNEQFF. In DNA, the CDR3 is TGCGCCAGCAGCCAAGATAGTGGGGGCAATGAGCAGTTCTTC.

This clonotype was observed at least ten times. J is TRBJ2-7 and V is TRBV20-1; 10 positions agree with TRBD2. Germline lookup yields CDR1 DFQATT and CDR2 SNEGSKA (reference sequence). The CDR3 length is 15 residues. J gave up 7 bases and V 0 bases, and 9 bases lay outside the gene matches. CDR3 protein: CSARDLAGDFREQYF. The CDR3 coding sequence is TGCAGTGCTAGAGACCTAGCGGGAGACTTCCGGGAGCAGTACTTC.

This clonotype has just a few counts. J is TRBJ2-7 and V is TRBV25-1, with 7 nucleotides matching TRBD2. V was clipped by 6 bases and J by 4 bases; unmatched bases: 6. The V gene's germline CDR1 is MGHDK and CDR2 SYGVNS. The CDR3 covers 13 residues. CDR3 region: CASRNSAGYEQYF. CDR3 sequence (DNA): TGTGCCAGCAGGAACTCAGCGGGGTACGAGCAGTACTTC.

This clonotype occurred a few times. V is TRBV5-8 and J is TRBJ2-3; 9 bases fit TRBD1. This CDR3 has 14 residues. From germline, CDR1 is SGHTS and CDR2 YDEGEE. V shed 4 bases and J 6 bases; nucleotides not matched to a gene: 6. CDR3 nucleotide sequence: TGTGCCAGCAGCGGCGACAGGGGGATTGATACGCAGTATTTT. Its protein product is CASSGDRGIDTQYF.

V is TRBV11-2 and J is TRBJ2-3; D is perhaps TRBD2 (5 bases). Germline assignment: CDR1 SGHAT and CDR2 FQNNGV. V lost 0 bases and J 2 bases, leaving 6 bases between the germline ends. This CDR3 has 14 amino acids. DNA for the CDR3: TGTGCCAGCAGCTTAGAAGCGGCCACAGATACGCAGTATTTT. This codes for CASSLEAATDTQYF.

This clonotype was seen many times. This CDR3 is CASSPDRGLVEKLFF. For the CDR3, the DNA is TGTGCCAGCAGCCCCGACAGGGGGTTGGTTGAAAAACTGTTTTTT. The chain couples TRBV12-3 or TRBV12-4 to TRBJ1-4; TRBD1 matches at 9 bases. This CDR3 has 15 residues. Trimming removed 6 bases from V and 7 bases from J; junction bases left unmatched: 9.

V is TRBV9 and J is TRBJ2-3, with D uncertain. Trimming removed 0 bases at V and 0 bases at J, with 8 bases between. There are 15 residues in the CDR3. Germline V CDR1 and CDR2: SGDLS, YYNGEE. The CDR3 reads CASSVVASSTDTQYF. The CDR3 DNA reads as TGTGCCAGCAGCGTAGTTGCGTCTAGCACAGATACGCAGTATTTT.

This clonotype was seen only a few times. The gene calls are TRBV12-3 or TRBV12-4 and TRBJ1-6, with D unresolved. The CDR3 contains 13 residues. Trimming took 6 bases from V and 9 from J, leaving 12 bases between them. The CDR3 coding sequence is TGTGCCAGCAGCCCCCTGCTGGGTTCACCCCTCCACTTT. This sequence encodes CASSPLLGSPLHF.

This clonotype came up many times. This chain joins TRBV10-3 and TRBJ2-1; D is unresolved. Trimming shortened V by 0 bases and J by 10 bases, and 13 bases separated the two germline ends. The germline V gene encodes CDR1 ENHRY and CDR2 SYGVKD. This CDR3 spans 14 amino acids. Here the CDR3 DNA reads TGTGCCATCAGTGAGTCGACAATTGCTTTGGAGCAGTTCTTC. Translating gives CAISESTIALEQFF.

This clonotype was counted many times. In DNA form, the CDR3 reads TGCGCCAGCAGCTTGTACGGGGGTGAGGGAGAGACCCAGTACTTC. Its protein is CASSLYGGEGETQYF. J is TRBJ2-5 and V is TRBV5-1; possibly TRBD2 for D (6 bases). Per germline, CDR1 SGHRS and CDR2 YFSETQ. The V end was cut by 1 base, the J end by 4 bases, with 14 bases between. CDR3 length: 15 amino acids.

This clonotype has at least ten counts. The genes are TRBV29-1 and TRBJ2-2; D is unclear. This CDR3 is built from 11 residues. CDR1 and CDR2 (germline): SQVTM, ANQGSEA. The V gene lost 4 bases and the J gene lost 5 bases, with 5 bases spanning the gap. The CDR3 region has the DNA TGCAGCGTTGTGGGAACCGGGGAGCTGTTTTTT. This sequence encodes CSVVGTGELFF.

This clonotype was detected many times. The V and J genes are TRBV5-1 and TRBJ2-5; perhaps TRBD2 as D (6 bases). CDR3 length: 15 residues. Germline CDR1 SGHRS, CDR2 YFSETQ. V dropped 1 base and J dropped 2 bases, with 12 bases sitting between them. The CDR3 loop is CASSLTGTWQETQYF. CDR3 nucleotide sequence: TGCGCCAGCAGCTTGACCGGGACTTGGCAAGAGACCCAGTACTTC.

This clonotype was seen a handful of times. The chain recombines TRBV7-8 with TRBJ1-4; D not certain. Germline CDR1 and CDR2: SGHVS and FQNEAQ. Trimming stripped 1 base from V and 7 bases from J, with 7 bases between. This CDR3 is 13 amino acids long. CDR3 sequence: CASSLVGPEKLFF. CDR3 bases: TGTGCCAGCAGCTTAGTTGGACCTGAAAAACTGTTTTTT.

This clonotype came up a few times. This chain links TRBV6-4 with TRBJ2-2, with a tentative D call TRBD2 (5 bases). Per germline, CDR1 MRHNA and CDR2 SNTAGT. This CDR3 is 14 amino acids long. V was shortened by 5 bases and J by 7 bases, with 14 bases between the two germline ends. The CDR3 sequence is CASSSGGAGGELFF. The CDR3 coding sequence is TGTGCCAGCAGTTCCGGAGGAGCAGGCGGGGAGCTGTTTTTT.

This clonotype was seen a handful of times. The rearrangement links TRBV5-8 to TRBJ2-1, with 8 bases matching TRBD1. V shed 6 bases and J 2 bases; nucleotides not matched to a gene: 7. The germline V gene has CDR1 SGHTS and CDR2 YDEGEE. The CDR3 sequence is 15 residues long. CDR3: CASIQPGGAYNEQFF. The CDR3 DNA sequence: TGTGCCAGCATCCAACCAGGGGGCGCCTACAATGAGCAGTTCTTC.

This chain uses TRBV19 with TRBJ1-4; D is unresolved. Germline values: CDR1 LNHDA, CDR2 SQIVND (reference sequence). This CDR3 has 13 amino acids. Trimming took off 3 bases at V and 15 bases at J, with 17 bases between the two ends. The CDR3 region has the DNA TGTGCCAGTAGTATTAGCTCCACTTCGAGGGTGTTTTTT. This encodes CASSISSTSRVFF.

This clonotype was seen ten or more times. The V gene is TRBV28, the J gene TRBJ2-1, with 9 bases fitting TRBD2. The germline gives CDR1 MDHEN, CDR2 SYDVKM. The J segment lost 8 bases and the V segment lost 2 bases, leaving 4 bases of the junction unmatched. CDR3 size: 14 residues. The CDR3 DNA is TGTGCCAGCAGTTTAAGGGGACTAGCTCATGAGCAGTTCTTC. It yields the protein CASSLRGLAHEQFF.

Many counts were recorded for this clonotype. The rearrangement joins TRBV7-9 to TRBJ2-2; D is undetermined. Trimming removed 7 bases at V and 5 bases at J, with 11 bases between. Germline CDR1 and CDR2: SEHNR and FQNEAQ (reference sequence). The CDR3 is 13 amino acids. CDR3 nucleotides: TGTGCCAGCATCAAGCTTATAACCGGGGAGCTGTTTTTT. Amino acids: CASIKLITGELFF.

This clonotype was detected ten times or more. The chain recombines TRBV4-1 with TRBJ2-5; D may be TRBD1 (6 bases). V shed 8 bases and J shed 1 base, with 11 bases lying between them. CDR1 MGHRA and CDR2 YSYEKL come from the germline V gene. CDR3 length: 13 residues. DNA of the CDR3: TGCGCCAGCTCTTACAGGGTCCAAGAGACCCAGTACTTC. Translation: CASSYRVQETQYF.